The following is a TCR beta chain sequence with its context. The entry originates in a study of blood T cell repertoires in COVID-19. Across the whole study: Nucleic acid was either cDNA or gDNA, and it came from T cells, B-cell-depleted T cells, or PBMCs.

TCRdb keeps only in-frame clones here, not all; method: immunoSEQ multiplex PCR. The data contain about 270,000 clones, approximately 84% of them singletons. Germline values: CDR1 LNHNV, CDR2 YYDKDF (reference sequence). CDR3 length: 16 amino acids. Trimming cost V 5 bases and J 3 bases, with 16 bases left between them. This TCR was recovered from a man between 18 and 29 years old who had recovered from COVID-19. The chain joins TRBV15 to TRBJ1-4; D is unresolved. Sample: PBMCs or T cells enriched from blood (not recorded which). CDR3 loop: CATSEDSSGANEKLFF. CDR3 DNA sequence: TGTGCCACCAGCGAGGACTCGTCGGGTGCTAATGAAAAACTGTTTTTT.